A single sample gave rise to the 12 T cell receptor beta chains below, sequenced in a study of STAT3 mutations in large granular lymphocyte leukemia. Study-level findings and limits: In T-cell large granular lymphocyte leukemia, about half of patients showed multiple immunodominant subclonotypes.

No antigens are known for them. Only in-frame clones appear in the TCRdb table, and some are missing; sequencing was by immunoSEQ multiplex PCR. Altogether approximately 9,100 clones are present, about 92% being singletons, with the ten largest covering about 66%. The sequenced material came from peripheral blood mononuclear cells. The receptors shown here come from a man aged 60 to 69 with T-cell large granular lymphocyte leukemia. Some clones in this sample may be carry-over from other donors' samples.

This clone was counted a single time. The gene calls are TRBV27 and TRBJ2-7; D is tentatively TRBD1 or TRBD2 (5 bases each). This CDR3 has 15 residues. Trimming pared 0 bases from V and 4 bases from J, leaving 13 bases between. Germline-derived CDR1 and CDR2 are MNHEY and SMNVEV (reference sequence). The CDR3 DNA reads TGTGCCAGCAGTTTATCCTCCGGGACCAAATACGAGCAGTACTTC. Amino acid sequence: CASSLSSGTKYEQYF.

CDR3 region: CASSFLDGPTDTQYF. CDR3 sequence (DNA): TGTGCCAGCAGTTTTCTAGACGGACCCACAGATACGCAGTATTTT. The genes are TRBV6-1 and TRBJ2-3; unclear D gene. CDR1 and CDR2 (germline): MNHNS, SASEGT. This CDR3 region has 15 residues. V was cut by 5 bases and J by 2 bases, with 14 bases left in between.

The V and J genes are TRBV29-1 and TRBJ2-7; 7 bases line up with TRBD1. The length of the CDR3 is 12 residues. Looked up from germline, CDR1 is SQVTM and CDR2 is ANQGSEA. Trimming took 7 bases from V and 3 from J; bases not matched to a gene: 6. The CDR3 protein is CSANRDSYEQYF. The CDR3 coding sequence is TGCAGCGCAAACCGGGACAGCTACGAGCAGTACTTC.

V is TRBV5-1 and J is TRBJ1-6; D gene unclear. The CDR3 loop spans 14 amino acids. CDR1 is SGHRS and CDR2 is YFSETQ in the germline V gene. The V gene lost 3 bases and the J gene lost 4 bases, with 8 bases spanning the gap. CDR3 DNA: TGCGCCAGCAGCTCGGGCGAGTATAATTCACCCCTCCACTTT. Translation gives CASSSGEYNSPLHF.

The genes are TRBV7-9 and TRBJ2-1, with D perhaps matching TRBD1 (5 bases). Germline V gene sequence: CDR1 SEHNR, CDR2 FQNEAQ (reference sequence). The V end was cut by 1 base, the J end by 3 bases, with 10 bases between. CDR3 length: 15 residues. CDR3 nucleotide sequence: TGTGCCAGCAGCTTAGTGGGGCTTCACTACAATGAGCAGTTCTTC. Translated, it gives CASSLVGLHYNEQFF.

The chain uses TRBV12-5 and TRBJ1-5; perhaps TRBD1 as D (5 bases). The CDR3 runs 15 residues. Trimming shortened V by 4 bases and J by 1 base, and 11 bases separated the two germline ends. The V gene's germline CDR1 is LGHNT and CDR2 FRNRAP. CDR3 in DNA: TGTGCTAGTGGTTCCTCGGGGCAGAGCAATCAGCCCCAGCATTTT. Translated, it gives CASGSSGQSNQPQHF.

The chain recombines TRBV25-1 with TRBJ1-3; D uncertain. The V end was cut by 11 bases, the J end by 7 bases, with 21 bases between. CDR1 and CDR2 from the germline V gene are MGHDK and SYGVNS. This CDR3 comprises 14 residues. The CDR3: CAPRTGTRRNTIYF. The CDR3 nucleotides are TGTGCCCCACGGACTGGCACTCGAAGGAACACCATATATTTT.

V and J are TRBV5-8 and TRBJ2-2; no definite D call. The length of the CDR3 is 14 residues. V was trimmed by 0 bases and J by 1 base, leaving 4 bases between them. CDR1 SGHTS and CDR2 YDEGEE come from the germline V gene. In nucleotides, the CDR3 is TGTGCCAGCAGCTTGGTAGTGAACACCGGGGAGCTGTTTTTT. Its translation is CASSLVVNTGELFF. The full variable domain, in which reference TRBV5-8 and TRBJ2-2 provide the parts outside the CDR3, is EAGVTQSPTHLIKTRGQQATLRCSPISGHTSVYWYQQALGLGLQFLLWYDEGEERNRGNFPPRFSGRQFPNYSSELNVNALELEDSALYLCASSLVVNTGELFFGEGSRLTVL.

The rearrangement joins TRBV6-5 to TRBJ2-1; 11 nucleotides align to TRBD2. CDR1 and CDR2 from the germline V gene are MNHEY and SVGAGI. The CDR3 loop spans 15 amino acids. With V trimmed by 5 bases and J by 5 bases, 5 bases remained unmatched. The CDR3 protein is CASSIGLAGHNEQFF. The CDR3 nucleotides are TGTGCCAGCAGTATCGGACTAGCGGGCCACAATGAGCAGTTCTTC.

This rearrangement joins TRBV5-5 to TRBJ2-7; maybe TRBD1 (7 bases). Germline CDR1 SGHKS, CDR2 YYEKEE (reference sequence). The V end lost 3 bases, the J end lost 5 bases, and 18 bases lay between the germline ends. This CDR3 comprises 15 residues. This chain's CDR3 is CASSSGTLGQNEQYF. The CDR3, as DNA: TGTGCCAGCAGCTCGGGGACTCTGGGACAGAACGAGCAGTACTTC.

This chain connects TRBV7-2 to TRBJ1-1; D might be TRBD1 (6 bases). From germline, CDR1 is SGHTA and CDR2 FQGNSA. There are 14 residues in the CDR3. The ends were cut back, 9 bases at V and 3 bases at J, with 17 bases in the middle. The CDR3 coding sequence is TGTGCCAGTACGAGAAATAGGGGGGACACTGAAGCTTTCTTT. Translated, it gives CASTRNRGDTEAFF.

Note on this clone: Relative to the germline gene, one junction end is altered; a read error may explain this. V is TRBV6-6 and J is TRBJ1-4; D gene unclear. CDR3 length: 15 residues. Germline V gene data show CDR1 as MNHNY and CDR2 as SVGAGI (reference sequence). CDR3 nucleotides: TGTGCCAGCCGTTACCTAGAGGGAGGTAATGAAAAACTGTTTTTT. It specifies CASRYLEGGNEKLFF.